This T cell receptor (beta chain) stems from a study of cytomegalovirus exposure and HLA in healthy donors. Study-level findings and limits: The CMV antigen specificity of a few CMV-associated chains was confirmed through in vitro analysis.

A word on this clone: Antigen unknown.

From the roughly 110-subject validation cohort, which was separate from the roughly 670-subject first cohort, the donors were drawn. Unmatched junction bases numbered 7, after V lost 7 bases and J lost 5 bases. This CDR3 is built from 13 residues. Germline V CDR1 and CDR2: MNHEY, SVGAGI. Here immunoSEQ multiplex PCR was the method, and the copy in TCRdb shows in-frame clones only, minus some. Found here are roughly 68,000 clones, roughly 96% of them singletons; the top ten hold 2% to 2.5%. Material: PBMCs. The rearrangement joins TRBV6-5 to TRBJ2-5; 7 nucleotides align to TRBD2. This TCR was sampled from a man aged 18 to 29 in good health and CMV-seronegative. The CDR3 loop reads CASMRERGETQYF. DNA for the CDR3: TGTGCCAGCATGCGGGAGAGAGGGGAGACCCAGTACTTC.